This passage covers 27 T cell receptor beta chains from one sample sequenced in a study of shared clonotypes between healthy human individuals (dated by TCRdb to 2019 to 2021). Receptor amplification or capture employed the immunoSEQ multiplex PCR assay. In TCRdb, the immuneACCESS table is reduced to in-frame sequences with V and J assigned. These tables do not hold every clone; where another copy was compared, an unresolved V gene accounts for under half, and the others remain unexplained. Across this sample there are 550,000 to 800,000 clones, with 90% seen only once. Less than 40% of the sample rests with the top ten. The sequencing sample was made of memory CD8+ T cells from PBMCs. What the cell subset or site label conveys for this sample: CD45RO+ cells pooled with CCR7-negative TemRA cells. The source is a young man in good health. Some clones in this sample may be carry-over from other donors' samples.

V gene TRBV9 combines with J gene TRBJ2-7, with a tentative D call TRBD1 (7 bases). V shed 7 bases and J shed 3 bases, with 17 bases lying between them. CDR1 is SGDLS, CDR2 YYNGEE, per germline. The CDR3 length is 14 residues. The CDR3 reads CASSLGGQRYEQYF. As DNA, the CDR3 is TGTGCCAGCTCCCTCGGGGGACAGCGCTACGAGCAGTACTTC.

The chain employs TRBV7-9 and TRBJ2-3; 10 bases are shared with TRBD1. This CDR3 has 15 amino acids. CDR1 is SEHNR and CDR2 is FQNEAQ in the germline V gene (reference sequence). V shed 7 bases, J shed 2 bases, and the junction held 6 bases outside the gene matches. DNA for the CDR3: TGTGCCAGCACGACAGGGGGCAAGTTCACAGATACGCAGTATTTT. Protein product: CASTTGGKFTDTQYF.

This chain connects TRBV15 to TRBJ1-1; 9 bases match TRBD1. V gave up 0 bases and J gave up 3 bases; unmatched junction bases: 8. The germline gives CDR1 LNHNV, CDR2 YYDKDF (reference sequence). This CDR3 has 17 residues. The CDR3 is CATSREYGTGPDTEAFF. The CDR3 nucleotides are TGTGCCACCAGCAGAGAATACGGGACAGGGCCGGACACTGAAGCTTTCTTT.

The chain joins TRBV6-5 to TRBJ1-1; TRBD1 is a possible D gene (5 bases). Germline V gene lookup returns CDR1 MNHEY and CDR2 SVGAGI. The V end was cut by 2 bases, the J end by 0 bases, with 10 bases between. The CDR3 loop spans 15 amino acids. CDR3: CASSYAGLLNTEAFF. The CDR3 DNA is TGTGCCAGCAGTTACGCGGGACTGCTGAACACTGAAGCTTTCTTT.

V and J are TRBV7-9 and TRBJ2-7; the match to TRBD1 covers 10 bases. With V trimmed by 6 bases and J by 5 bases, 13 bases remained unmatched. The CDR3 sequence is 16 residues long. Germline values: CDR1 SEHNR, CDR2 FQNEAQ (reference sequence). The DNA of the CDR3 is TGTGCCAGCAGTGACACGTGGACAGGGGGAAGCCACGAGCAGTACTTC. Amino acids: CASSDTWTGGSHEQYF.

V usage is TRBV7-9 and J usage is TRBJ2-7; D assignment may be TRBD1 or TRBD2 (5 bases each). Per germline, CDR1 SEHNR and CDR2 FQNEAQ (reference sequence). The CDR3 spans 15 residues. Trimming took 6 bases from V and 0 from J, leaving 15 bases between them. CDR3 loop: CASRKGTESSYEQYF. CDR3 nucleotide sequence: TGTGCCAGCAGAAAGGGGACGGAGAGCTCCTACGAGCAGTACTTC.

The chain has TRBV29-1 and TRBJ2-6; the D is unclear. Trimming shortened V by 5 bases and J by 0 bases, and 5 bases separated the two germline ends. Per the germline V gene, CDR1 is SQVTM and CDR2 is ANQGSEA. There are 13 residues in the CDR3. The DNA of the CDR3 is TGCAGCGTTCAACTCTCTGGGGCCAACGTCCTGACTTTC. Its translation is CSVQLSGANVLTF.

The chain employs TRBV15 and TRBJ2-2, with 11 bases identical to TRBD2. The CDR3 loop spans 17 amino acids. Per germline, CDR1 LNHNV and CDR2 YYDKDF (reference sequence). V lost 0 bases and J lost 1; bases outside the gene matches: 1. CDR3 nucleotide sequence: TGTGCCACCAGCAGAGAACTAGCGGGAGTGAACACCGGGGAGCTGTTTTTT. Translated: CATSRELAGVNTGELFF.

The chain has TRBV7-9 and TRBJ2-7; 12 nucleotides agree with TRBD2. Germline CDR1 is SEHNR and CDR2 is FQNEAQ (reference sequence). Losses at the gene ends were 4 bases for V and 1 base for J; bases not matched to a gene: 5. The CDR3 runs to 16 residues. CDR3 amino acids: CASSYPTSGRSYEQYF. In DNA form, the CDR3 reads TGTGCCAGCAGCTACCCGACTAGCGGGAGATCCTACGAGCAGTACTTC.

The chain employs TRBV9 and TRBJ2-7; the match to TRBD1 covers 7 bases. The trim removed 0 bases at V and 2 bases at J, leaving 5 bases unmatched. This CDR3 spans 15 amino acids. Germline lookup yields CDR1 SGDLS and CDR2 YYNGEE. This chain's CDR3 is CASSVATGDPYEQYF. In DNA, the CDR3 is TGTGCCAGCAGCGTAGCTACAGGGGACCCCTACGAGCAGTACTTC.

This clone has a single count. This chain joins TRBV6-1 and TRBJ2-7; the D gene is possibly TRBD2 (6 bases). This CDR3 is built from 17 residues. Trimming removed 1 base from V and 2 bases from J, with 18 bases in between. CDR1 and CDR2 from the germline V gene are MNHNS and SASEGT. This chain's CDR3 is CASSEGVAGYSTYEQYF. CDR3 DNA sequence: TGTGCCAGCAGTGAAGGTGTGGCGGGATATAGCACCTACGAGCAGTACTTC.

This clone was seen many times. The chain recombines TRBV28 with TRBJ1-4; D might be TRBD1 (5 bases). V was shortened by 6 bases and J by 1 base, with 30 bases between the two germline ends. CDR1 MDHEN and CDR2 SYDVKM come from the germline V gene. The CDR3 contains 21 residues. CDR3 in amino acids: CASRLAGRVSRDVGTNEKLFF. The DNA of the CDR3 is TGTGCCAGCAGATTAGCAGGGAGGGTCAGCCGGGATGTTGGAACTAATGAAAAACTGTTTTTT.

J is TRBJ2-2 and V is TRBV6-6; D is perhaps TRBD2 (5 bases). The germline V gene has CDR1 MNHNY and CDR2 SVGAGI (reference sequence). The V end was cut by 6 bases, the J end by 0 bases, with 8 bases between. The CDR3 is 14 residues long. DNA of the CDR3: TGTGCCAGCAGGGACTCCGCGAACACCGGGGAGCTGTTTTTT. Amino acids: CASRDSANTGELFF.

The V call is TRBV29-1, the J call TRBJ1-1; D is perhaps TRBD1 (5 bases). The germline gives CDR1 SQVTM, CDR2 ANQGSEA. This CDR3 spans 13 amino acids. Trimming took 7 bases from V and 3 from J, leaving 15 bases between them. Written as DNA, the CDR3 is TGCAGCGGCGGGGCGGGGGGGTACACTGAAGCTTTCTTT. Translating gives CSGGAGGYTEAFF.

The rearrangement links TRBV11-2 to TRBJ2-7, with 13 bases matching TRBD2. The germline CDR1 and CDR2 sequences are SGHAT and FQNNGV. The CDR3 runs 16 residues. With 1 base clipped from V and 2 bases from J, the junction kept 2 bases outside the gene matches. The CDR3 region is CASSLVGTSGTYEQYF. CDR3 bases: TGTGCCAGCAGCTTAGTGGGGACTAGCGGGACCTACGAGCAGTACTTC.

The gene calls are TRBV5-1 and TRBJ2-7; 9 nucleotides line up with TRBD1. CDR1 is SGHRS, CDR2 YFSETQ, per germline. V lost 3 bases to trimming and J lost 3 bases; unmatched junction nucleotides: 4. The CDR3 contains 14 residues. The CDR3 DNA sequence: TGCGCCAGCAGCTATACAGGGGGCGGCTACGAGCAGTACTTC. Protein: CASSYTGGGYEQYF.

This clone was seen only once. V gene TRBV7-8 combines with J gene TRBJ2-7; TRBD2 matches at 10 bases. CDR1 SGHVS and CDR2 FQNEAQ come from the germline V gene. The length of the CDR3 is 16 residues. V shed 1 base and J 7 bases; nucleotides not matched to a gene: 10. The CDR3: CASSLETSGVLGEQYF. For the CDR3, the DNA is TGTGCCAGCAGCTTAGAAACTAGCGGGGTTTTGGGGGAGCAGTACTTC.

V usage is TRBV7-9 and J usage is TRBJ1-2; D gene ambiguous. V was pared by 1 base and J by 0 bases, with 6 bases between. Germline V lookup: CDR1 SEHNR, CDR2 FQNEAQ (reference sequence). CDR3 length: 14 amino acids. CDR3 amino acids: CASSLDGTNYGYTF. CDR3 DNA sequence: TGTGCCAGCAGCTTAGATGGGACTAACTATGGCTACACCTTC. Using reference TRBV7-9 and TRBJ1-2 for the parts outside the CDR3, the full variable domain is DTGVSQNPRHKITKRGQNVTFRCDPISEHNRLYWYRQTLGQGPEFLTYFQNEAQLEKSRLLSDRFSAERPKGSFSTLEIQRTEQGDSAMYLCASSLDGTNYGYTFGSGTRLTVV.

This clone was observed a single time. In the same sample, other DNA sequences code for this CDR3. The chain combines TRBV7-2 with TRBJ2-7; TRBD2 matches at 10 bases. Germline V lookup: CDR1 SGHTA, CDR2 FQGNSA. This CDR3 has 15 residues. Germline trimming cut 0 bases from V and 3 bases from J; bases unmatched to any gene: 2. As DNA, the CDR3 is TGTGCCAGCAGCTTAGCGGTAGCGGGAGGCTACGAGCAGTACTTC. Translating it yields CASSLAVAGGYEQYF.

This rearrangement joins TRBV30 to TRBJ2-2; 7 bases align to TRBD1. The germline CDR1 and CDR2 sequences are GTSNPN and SVGIG (reference sequence). The V gene end was trimmed by 7 bases and the J gene end by 5 bases; junction bases not matched to a gene: 4. The CDR3 extends over 12 amino acids. The CDR3 nucleotides are TGTGCCTCCTCAGGGGGAACCGGGGAGCTGTTTTTT. The encoded protein is CASSGGTGELFF.

CDR3 amino acids: CASSHQGSVHEQYF. CDR3 coding DNA: TGTGCCAGCAGTCACCAGGGGTCCGTCCACGAGCAGTACTTC. The chain employs TRBV6-5 and TRBJ2-7; TRBD1 is a possible D gene (6 bases). Trimming stripped 5 bases from V and 5 bases from J, with 16 bases between. Germline CDR1 reads MNHEY; CDR2 reads SVGAGI. The CDR3 loop spans 14 amino acids.

This chain links TRBV7-3 with TRBJ2-7; 11 bases map to TRBD2. V gave up 2 bases and J gave up 2 bases; unmatched junction bases: 2. Germline lookup yields CDR1 SGHTA and CDR2 FQGTGA. This CDR3 comprises 15 residues. Here the CDR3 DNA reads TGTGCCAGCAGCTTATTAGCGGGAGGGGCCTACGAGCAGTACTTC. This encodes CASSLLAGGAYEQYF.

The chain carries TRBV9 and TRBJ1-4; tentatively, D is TRBD1 (6 bases). Trimming took 4 bases from V and 3 from J, leaving 13 bases between them. Germline V gives CDR1 SGDLS, CDR2 YYNGEE. There are 15 residues in the CDR3. The CDR3 here is CASSKGGVSNEKLFF. The DNA of the CDR3 is TGTGCCAGCAGCAAAGGGGGGGTCTCTAATGAAAAACTGTTTTTT.

The CDR3 protein is CASSSLGFTDTQYF. As DNA, the CDR3 is TGTGCCAGCAGTTCTCTGGGATTCACAGATACGCAGTATTTT. This chain uses TRBV28 with TRBJ2-3, with no clear D. V was clipped by 4 bases and J by 2 bases, with 10 bases between them. Looked up from germline, CDR1 is MDHEN and CDR2 is SYDVKM. The CDR3 sequence is 14 residues long.

The DNA for the CDR3 is TGCAGCGTTGAACATCCTAGAGTCAGAACAGGAAACACCATATATTTT. This translates into CSVEHPRVRTGNTIYF. The rearrangement joins TRBV29-1 to TRBJ1-3, with D hard to call. This CDR3 has 16 amino acids. The germline V gene has CDR1 SQVTM and CDR2 ANQGSEA. Trimming removed 2 bases at V and 4 bases at J, with 18 bases between.

V is TRBV11-1 and J is TRBJ2-1; D is possibly TRBD2 (6 bases). Trimming removed 8 bases at V and 4 bases at J, with 12 bases between. This CDR3 has 13 residues. Germline V lookup: CDR1 SGHAT, CDR2 FQDESV (reference sequence). CDR3 DNA sequence: TGTGCCAGCGGCCGTGGAGGGTACAATGAGCAGTTCTTC. This encodes CASGRGGYNEQFF.

This clone was detected once. The genes are TRBV11-1 and TRBJ2-2; maybe TRBD1 (5 bases). V lost 2 bases to trimming and J lost 0 bases, with 10 bases between them. CDR3 size: 16 residues. From germline, CDR1 is SGHAT and CDR2 FQDESV (reference sequence). For the CDR3, the DNA is TGTGCCAGCAGCTTATTTGACAGTTCGAACACCGGGGAGCTGTTTTTT. Protein product: CASSLFDSSNTGELFF.